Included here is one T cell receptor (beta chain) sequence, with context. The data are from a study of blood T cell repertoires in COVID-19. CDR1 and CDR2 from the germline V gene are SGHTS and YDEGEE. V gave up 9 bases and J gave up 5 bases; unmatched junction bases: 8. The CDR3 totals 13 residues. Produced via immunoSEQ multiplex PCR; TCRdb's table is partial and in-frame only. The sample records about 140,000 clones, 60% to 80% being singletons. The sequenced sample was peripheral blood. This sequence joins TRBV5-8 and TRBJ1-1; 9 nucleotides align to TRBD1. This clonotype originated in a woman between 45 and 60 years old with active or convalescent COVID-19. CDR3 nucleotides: TGTGCCACACACAGGGGGCGAGGGACTGAAGCTTTCTTT. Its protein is CATHRGRGTEAFF.